The T cell receptor beta chain under discussion was sequenced for a study of cytomegalovirus exposure and HLA in healthy donors. The trim removed 6 bases at V and 4 bases at J, leaving 9 bases unmatched. Germline CDR1 is MNHNS and CDR2 is SASEGT. CDR3 size: 15 residues. Here immunoSEQ multiplex PCR was the method, and the copy in TCRdb shows in-frame clones only, minus some. The sample yields around 56,000 clones, about 92% seen once. The rearrangement links TRBV6-1 to TRBJ1-5; TRBD1 matches at 7 bases. The origin of this receptor is a woman aged 18-30 years in good health and CMV-seropositive. The source material was PBMCs. The CDR3 loop is CASRHTGDPNQPQHF. In DNA, the CDR3 is TGTGCCAGCAGACACACAGGGGATCCGAATCAGCCCCAGCATTTT.